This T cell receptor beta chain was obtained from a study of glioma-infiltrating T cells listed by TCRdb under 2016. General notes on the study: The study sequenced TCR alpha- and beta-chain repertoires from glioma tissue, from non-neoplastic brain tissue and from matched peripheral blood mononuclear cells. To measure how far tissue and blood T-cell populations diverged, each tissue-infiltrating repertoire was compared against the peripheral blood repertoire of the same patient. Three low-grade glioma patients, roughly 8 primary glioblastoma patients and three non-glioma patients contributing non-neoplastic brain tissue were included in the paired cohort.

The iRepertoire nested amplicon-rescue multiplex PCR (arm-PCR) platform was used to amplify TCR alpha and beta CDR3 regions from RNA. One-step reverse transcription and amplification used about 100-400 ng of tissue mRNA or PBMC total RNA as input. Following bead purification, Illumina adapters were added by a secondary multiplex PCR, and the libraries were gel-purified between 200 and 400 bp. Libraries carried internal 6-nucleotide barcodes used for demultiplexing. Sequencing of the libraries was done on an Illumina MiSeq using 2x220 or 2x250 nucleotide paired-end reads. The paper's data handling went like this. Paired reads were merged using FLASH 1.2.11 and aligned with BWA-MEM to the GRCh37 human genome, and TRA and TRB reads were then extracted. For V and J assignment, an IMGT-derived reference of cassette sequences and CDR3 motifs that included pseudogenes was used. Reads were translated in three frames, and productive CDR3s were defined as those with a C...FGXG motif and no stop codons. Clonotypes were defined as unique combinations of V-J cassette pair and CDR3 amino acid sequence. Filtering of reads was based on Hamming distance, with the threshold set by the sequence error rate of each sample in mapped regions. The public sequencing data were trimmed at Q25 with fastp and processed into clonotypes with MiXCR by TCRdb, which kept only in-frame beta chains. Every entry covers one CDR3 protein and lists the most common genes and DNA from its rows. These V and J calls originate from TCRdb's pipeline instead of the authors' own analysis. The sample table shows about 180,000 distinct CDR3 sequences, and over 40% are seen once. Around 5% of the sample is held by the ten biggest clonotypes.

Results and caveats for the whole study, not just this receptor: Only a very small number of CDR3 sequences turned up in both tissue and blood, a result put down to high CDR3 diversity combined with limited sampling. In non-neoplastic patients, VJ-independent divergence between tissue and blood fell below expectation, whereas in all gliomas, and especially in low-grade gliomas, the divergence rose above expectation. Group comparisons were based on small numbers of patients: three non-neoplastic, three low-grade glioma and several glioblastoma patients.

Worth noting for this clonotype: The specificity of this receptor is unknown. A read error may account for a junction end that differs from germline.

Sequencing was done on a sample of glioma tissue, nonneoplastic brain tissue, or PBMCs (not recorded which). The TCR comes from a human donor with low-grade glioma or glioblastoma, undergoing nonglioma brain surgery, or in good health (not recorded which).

The bases are TGTGCCAGCAGCGTCCCCAGCCATAAGCAGCTCTTC. Its translation is CASSVPSHKQLF. The V and J genes are TRBV7-2 and TRBJ2-1, with the identity of the D gene unclear. The CDR3 contains 12 residues, cysteine and phenylalanine counted. The CDR3 DNA has 36 bases and is translated from base 1. From a lookup of the germline V gene, CDR1 and CDR2 are SGHTA and FQGNSA.